This TCR beta chain was sequenced during a study of T cells after yellow fever vaccination. This clonotype has only a few counts. The J segment lost 8 bases and the V segment lost 2 bases, leaving 6 bases of the junction unmatched. This CDR3 spans 14 amino acids. Germline lookup yields CDR1 SGHTA and CDR2 FQGTGA. One entry per CDR3 protein, called by TCRdb with MiXCR from the 5' RACE reads. The table shows approximately 340,000 distinct CDR3 sequences, with 8% to 10% occurring only once. The V gene is TRBV7-3, the J gene TRBJ2-3; TRBD2 aligns across 8 bases. The receptor was isolated from a man in his late teens or twenties who received the YFV17D yellow fever vaccine. This specimen consisted of PBMCs, obtained on the day of the first yellow fever vaccination. Written as DNA, the CDR3 is TGTGCCAGCAGCTTACAGGTTGCGGGGGGTACGCAGTATTTT. Protein product: CASSLQVAGGTQYF.